These 12 T cell receptor beta chains were sequenced from one sample in a study of beta chain features in type 1 diabetes. Study findings and constraints: Type 1 diabetes patients had moderately but significantly shorter TCRB CDR3s in all four CD4+ subsets.

These TCRs' antigens remain unknown. Of the isolated RNA, all was reverse transcribed, and so the sequenced material was expressed TCRB transcripts. Libraries were prepared by immunoSEQ multiplex PCR; TCRdb keeps only in-frame clonotypes and omits some of them. The repertoire holds some 170,000 clones, with 63% as singletons. The specimen sequenced was naive CD4+ T cells from blood. These receptors came from a man aged 25 to 40 with type 1 diabetes.

The table lists this clone with a few counts. The chain links TRBV2 to TRBJ2-1; perhaps TRBD2 as D (6 bases). The CDR3 runs 14 residues. Germline V lookup: CDR1 SNHLY, CDR2 FYNNEI. V lost 4 bases to trimming and J lost 10 bases, with 17 bases between them. In nucleotides, the CDR3 is TGTGCCAGCAGTGTCGACGGGGGTCGGCGGGAGCAGTTCTTC. This sequence encodes CASSVDGGRREQFF.

This clone was seen only a few times. The chain couples TRBV30 to TRBJ1-4; D is unclear. Germline values: CDR1 GTSNPN, CDR2 SVGIG (reference sequence). Trimming shortened V by 0 bases and J by 5 bases, and 13 bases separated the two germline ends. The CDR3 is made up of 15 amino acids. The CDR3 DNA reads TGTGCCTGGAGTGTACCCTCTGGGGTGAATGAAAAACTGTTTTTT. Its translation is CAWSVPSGVNEKLFF.

The DNA for the CDR3 is TGTGCCAGCAGCCCCCCGGGACTAGCGTTACGGACCCAGTACTTC. Translation gives CASSPPGLALRTQYF. The chain combines TRBV7-9 with TRBJ2-5; 10 bases align to TRBD2. Germline-derived CDR1 and CDR2 are SEHNR and FQNEAQ (reference sequence). V lost 5 bases to trimming and J lost 7 bases; unmatched junction nucleotides: 10. This CDR3 has 15 residues.

The chain combines TRBV29-1 with TRBJ2-3; D uncertain. Trimming stripped 3 bases from V and 2 bases from J, with 6 bases between. This CDR3 contains 12 residues. Germline V CDR1 and CDR2: SQVTM, ANQGSEA. The CDR3 region is CSVDSFTDTQYF. The CDR3 DNA reads TGCAGCGTTGACAGCTTCACAGATACGCAGTATTTT.

A few counts support this clone. V and J are TRBV7-9 and TRBJ2-2; maybe TRBD2 (5 bases). The CDR3 runs to 13 residues. Germline loops: CDR1 SEHNR, CDR2 FQNEAQ (reference sequence). V shed 1 base and J shed 6 bases, with 6 bases lying between them. In DNA form, the CDR3 reads TGTGCCAGCAGCTTAGTAGCGCCCGGGGAGCTGTTTTTT. Its translation is CASSLVAPGELFF.

This clone showed up just once. The chain links TRBV2 to TRBJ2-2; D not resolved. Germline CDR1 and CDR2: SNHLY and FYNNEI. Deletions cut 6 bases from V and 3 bases from J, with 8 bases between. The CDR3 spans 13 residues. CDR3 in DNA: TGTGCCAGCAGGTTGTATGACACCGGGGAGCTGTTTTTT. Its protein product is CASRLYDTGELFF.

The chain carries TRBV11-2 and TRBJ2-4; D not resolved. Germline assignment: CDR1 SGHAT and CDR2 FQNNGV. V shed 4 bases and J shed 7 bases, with 5 bases lying between them. The CDR3 sequence is 11 residues long. CDR3 DNA: TGTGCCAGCAGCTCAGTGAACATTCAGTACTTC. It codes for CASSSVNIQYF.

The chain combines TRBV7-8 with TRBJ2-5; 7 bases match TRBD1. This CDR3 comprises 14 residues. CDR1 SGHVS and CDR2 FQNEAQ come from the germline V gene. Trimming took 5 bases from V and 2 from J; bases not matched to a gene: 5. CDR3 sequence (DNA): TGTGCCAGCAGCCGAGGGACAGTACAAGAGACCCAGTACTTC. This encodes CASSRGTVQETQYF.

This clone was detected once. V usage is TRBV7-9 and J usage is TRBJ2-2; a weak D match, TRBD2 (5 bases). The ends were cut back, 5 bases at V and 4 bases at J, with 17 bases in the middle. This CDR3 has 16 amino acids. The germline V gene encodes CDR1 SEHNR and CDR2 FQNEAQ (reference sequence). CDR3 nucleotides: TGTGCCAGCAGCCAGCGAGGCAGTCGGGGCACCGGGGAGCTGTTTTTT. This gives the protein CASSQRGSRGTGELFF.

The CDR3 sequence is CASSGEQGFNEQFF. CDR3 coding DNA: TGTGCCAGCAGCGGAGAACAGGGTTTCAATGAGCAGTTCTTC. The chain joins TRBV9 to TRBJ2-1, with D possibly TRBD1 on 6 matching bases. The germline CDR1 and CDR2 sequences are SGDLS and YYNGEE. This CDR3 is built from 14 residues. V dropped 3 bases and J dropped 6 bases, with 13 bases sitting between them.

The chain recombines TRBV7-2 with TRBJ2-5; D possibly corresponds to TRBD1 (5 bases). Germline V CDR1 and CDR2: SGHTA, FQGNSA. The CDR3 has 15 amino acids. Trimming removed 0 bases at V and 4 bases at J, with 12 bases between. The CDR3 nucleotides read TGTGCCAGCAGCTTAGCCAGGGCGATGTTAGAGACCCAGTACTTC. It specifies CASSLARAMLETQYF.

The chain carries TRBV6-5 and TRBJ1-6; D possibly corresponds to TRBD1 (6 bases). Germline CDR1 reads MNHEY; CDR2 reads SVGAGI. The CDR3 loop spans 14 amino acids. The V and J ends lost 1 base and 8 bases respectively, with 9 bases between them. The CDR3 here is CASSYYRDDSPLHF. DNA for the CDR3: TGTGCCAGCAGTTACTACAGGGATGATTCACCCCTCCACTTT.